The rows below give T cell receptor beta chains drawn from one sample of a study of vaccination and CD4 T cells after COVID-19. TCRdb recomputed calls from the PCR reads with MiXCR, one row per CDR3 protein. The sample includes 20,000 or so distinct CDR3 sequences, about 60% seen only once; the top ten take roughly 1.1%. The starting material was CD4+ T cells from blood, obtained after SARS-CoV-2 vaccination. These receptors all stem from a human donor who had recovered from COVID-19. Each CDR3 is given with its conserved first and last residue. Each record gives: clone size, D gene, J gene, V gene, CDR3 protein, CDR3 DNA. The D gene is left open where the match is weak. Rows may omit the clone size; those that give it use once, few, many or a size class.

clone size: .
D gene: .
J gene: TRBJ2-7
V gene: TRBV2
CDR3 protein: CASREQVEQYF
CDR3 DNA: TGTGCCAGCAGGGAACAAGTCGAGCAGTACTTC

clone size: .
D gene: .
J gene: TRBJ2-7
V gene: TRBV7-9
CDR3 protein: CASSLVGYEQYF
CDR3 DNA: TGTGCCAGCAGCTTAGTTGGCTACGAGCAGTACTTC

clone size: .
D gene: TRBD2
J gene: TRBJ2-3
V gene: TRBV20-1
CDR3 protein: CSAPAGTSGRTQYF
CDR3 DNA: TGCAGTGCCCCAGCCGGGACTAGCGGGAGGACGCAGTATTTT

clone size: .
D gene: TRBD2
J gene: TRBJ2-5
V gene: TRBV20-1
CDR3 protein: CSARFGTSGSLETQYF
CDR3 DNA: TGCAGTGCTAGATTTGGGACTAGCGGGAGCTTAGAGACCCAGTACTTC

clone size: .
D gene: .
J gene: TRBJ2-5
V gene: TRBV3-1
CDR3 protein: CASSQGWGEETQYF
CDR3 DNA: TGTGCCAGCAGCCAAGGGTGGGGGGAAGAGACCCAGTACTTC

clone size: .
D gene: TRBD1
J gene: TRBJ1-6
V gene: TRBV20-1
CDR3 protein: CSANRDRSNSPLHF
CDR3 DNA: TGCAGTGCGAACCGGGACAGGAGTAATTCACCCCTCCACTTT

clone size: few
D gene: .
J gene: TRBJ1-5
V gene: TRBV20-1
CDR3 protein: CSAGRPISNQPQHF
CDR3 DNA: TGCAGTGCGGGGAGGCCGATAAGTAATCAGCCCCAGCATTTT

clone size: few
D gene: .
J gene: TRBJ1-6
V gene: TRBV28
CDR3 protein: CASSLKQGGSPLHF
CDR3 DNA: TGTGCCAGCAGTTTAAAACAGGGAGGTTCACCCCTCCACTTT

clone size: .
D gene: .
J gene: TRBJ1-2
V gene: TRBV6-2/TRBV6-3
CDR3 protein: CASSSQAYGYTF
CDR3 DNA: TGTGCCAGCAGTTCACAGGCCTATGGCTACACCTTC

clone size: few
D gene: TRBD1
J gene: TRBJ2-5
V gene: TRBV7-8
CDR3 protein: CASSPDRGGETQYF
CDR3 DNA: TGTGCCAGCAGCCCCGACAGGGGCGGAGAGACCCAGTACTTC

clone size: .
D gene: TRBD1
J gene: TRBJ2-5
V gene: TRBV12-3/TRBV12-4
CDR3 protein: CASSLNRGQETQYF
CDR3 DNA: TGTGCCAGCAGTCTGAACAGGGGACAAGAGACCCAGTACTTC

clone size: few
D gene: .
J gene: TRBJ1-6
V gene: TRBV7-8
CDR3 protein: CASSTGYNSPLHF
CDR3 DNA: TGTGCCAGTTCAACAGGGTATAATTCACCCCTCCACTTT

clone size: .
D gene: TRBD1
J gene: TRBJ1-3
V gene: TRBV6-1
CDR3 protein: CASSRQDRAGNTIYF
CDR3 DNA: TGTGCCAGCAGTCGACAGGACAGGGCCGGAAACACCATATATTTT

clone size: .
D gene: TRBD1
J gene: TRBJ1-1
V gene: TRBV20-1
CDR3 protein: CSAGGQVVGAEAFF
CDR3 DNA: TGCAGTGCTGGAGGACAGGTCGTTGGCGCTGAAGCTTTCTTT

clone size: once
D gene: .
J gene: TRBJ2-3
V gene: TRBV5-4
CDR3 protein: CASSFHAGNTDTQYF
CDR3 DNA: TGTGCCAGCAGCTTCCATGCGGGGAACACAGATACGCAGTATTTT

clone size: .
D gene: .
J gene: TRBJ1-5
V gene: TRBV19
CDR3 protein: CASSLTGWGLNQPQHF
CDR3 DNA: TGTGCCAGTAGCCTTACAGGGTGGGGTCTCAATCAGCCCCAGCATTTT

clone size: .
D gene: .
J gene: TRBJ1-5
V gene: TRBV10-3
CDR3 protein: CAISRGGRDLQPQHF
CDR3 DNA: TGTGCCATCAGTCGGGGGGGCAGGGACCTTCAGCCCCAGCATTTT

clone size: .
D gene: .
J gene: TRBJ1-5
V gene: TRBV4-1
CDR3 protein: CASSQARPVNQPQHF
CDR3 DNA: TGCGCCAGCAGCCAAGCTAGGCCTGTTAATCAGCCCCAGCATTTT

clone size: .
D gene: TRBD1
J gene: TRBJ2-3
V gene: TRBV5-4
CDR3 protein: CASSFGQATDTQYF
CDR3 DNA: TGTGCCAGCAGCTTCGGACAGGCAACAGATACGCAGTATTTT

clone size: .
D gene: TRBD2
J gene: TRBJ2-1
V gene: TRBV25-1
CDR3 protein: CASRQGRGRAGKHNEQFF
CDR3 DNA: TGTGCCAGCAGACAGGGGCGCGGGAGGGCCGGTAAACACAATGAGCAGTTCTTC

clone size: .
D gene: .
J gene: TRBJ1-5
V gene: TRBV19
CDR3 protein: CASSRQQGNQPQHF
CDR3 DNA: TGTGCCAGTAGTAGACAACAGGGTAATCAGCCCCAGCATTTT

clone size: .
D gene: TRBD1
J gene: TRBJ1-1
V gene: TRBV20-1
CDR3 protein: CSATPRQGKYTEAFF
CDR3 DNA: TGCAGTGCTACTCCCCGACAGGGGAAATACACTGAAGCTTTCTTT

clone size: once
D gene: TRBD1
J gene: TRBJ1-1
V gene: TRBV14
CDR3 protein: CASSWGQGNTEAFF
CDR3 DNA: TGTGCCAGCAGCTGGGGACAGGGGAACACTGAAGCTTTCTTT

clone size: .
D gene: TRBD2
J gene: TRBJ2-5
V gene: TRBV5-1
CDR3 protein: CASSFSGGRGETQYF
CDR3 DNA: TGCGCCAGCAGCTTTAGCGGGGGAAGAGGGGAGACCCAGTACTTC

clone size: few
D gene: TRBD1
J gene: TRBJ1-2
V gene: TRBV28
CDR3 protein: CASSPGQSPGYTF
CDR3 DNA: TGTGCCAGCAGTCCGGGACAGTCGCCCGGCTACACCTTC

clone size: few
D gene: TRBD1
J gene: TRBJ2-5
V gene: TRBV7-6
CDR3 protein: CASSLSGQVRQETQYF
CDR3 DNA: TGTGCCAGCAGCTTAAGTGGACAGGTCCGCCAAGAGACCCAGTACTTC